The 9 T cell receptor beta chains given below trace back to one sample, sequenced in a study of blood T cell repertoires in COVID-19. This table comes from immunoSEQ multiplex PCR, and its TCRdb copy is limited to in-frame clones, with some not included. The data hold roughly 14,000 clones, with 60% to 75% observed a single time. Specimen: peripheral blood. The source is a man aged 65-85 years with acute or convalescent COVID-19.

The V and J genes are TRBV2 and TRBJ2-7; no definite D call. Germline CDR1 reads SNHLY; CDR2 reads FYNNEI. The CDR3 is 15 residues long. V was shortened by 7 bases and J by 5 bases, with 21 bases between the two germline ends. CDR3 protein: CASTPSGVRRDEQYF. DNA for the CDR3: TGTGCCAGCACTCCCAGTGGAGTACGACGCGACGAGCAGTACTTC.

The DNA for the CDR3 is TGTGCCAGCAGCCACCGCGGTTTGGCTGGAAACACCATATATTTT. Its protein product is CASSHRGLAGNTIYF. The rearrangement uses TRBV14 and TRBJ1-3; D gene ambiguous. The CDR3 is 15 amino acids. Per the germline V gene, CDR1 is SGHDN and CDR2 is FVKESK. V was shortened by 3 bases and J by 2 bases, with 11 bases between the two germline ends.

The chain's CDR3 is CASSPRGGLYGYTF. CDR3 in DNA: TGTGCCAGCAGTCCACGGGGAGGGCTCTATGGCTACACCTTC. The V call is TRBV6-5, the J call TRBJ1-2; D remains ambiguous. The CDR3 consists of 14 residues. The V gene lost 5 bases and the J gene lost 4 bases, with 14 bases spanning the gap. CDR1 is MNHEY and CDR2 is SVGAGI in the germline V gene.

The rearrangement links TRBV27 to TRBJ1-2; the D is unclear. V lost 6 bases, J lost 7 bases, and 21 bases lay in between. Per germline, CDR1 MNHEY and CDR2 SMNVEV (reference sequence). This CDR3 is 15 amino acids long. The CDR3 DNA reads TGTGCCAGCAGCGGACCGATCCCCCCGGGAGGTGGCTACACCTTC. It is translated as CASSGPIPPGGGYTF.

The J gene is TRBJ1-2, the V gene TRBV15; D gene ambiguous. Trimming stripped 3 bases from V and 4 bases from J, with 12 bases between. From germline, CDR1 is LNHNV and CDR2 YYDKDF (reference sequence). CDR3 length: 14 amino acids. The CDR3 loop is CATSRDRAGYGYTF. DNA for the CDR3: TGTGCCACCAGCAGGGACCGGGCGGGCTATGGCTACACCTTC.

This chain joins TRBV28 and TRBJ2-1; D may be TRBD1 (5 bases). This CDR3 region has 15 residues. Germline assignment: CDR1 MDHEN and CDR2 SYDVKM. Trimming took 6 bases from V and 5 from J, leaving 17 bases between them. This CDR3 is CASSQMGLKNNEQFF. For the CDR3, the DNA is TGTGCCAGCAGCCAAATGGGGCTTAAGAACAATGAGCAGTTCTTC.

The chain links TRBV4-2 to TRBJ1-3, with D hard to call. Trimming pared 0 bases from V and 0 bases from J, leaving 6 bases between. This CDR3 is 15 amino acids long. CDR1 and CDR2 (germline): LGHNA, YNFKEQ. The CDR3 reads CASSQDGISGNTIYF. As DNA, the CDR3 is TGTGCCAGCAGCCAAGACGGTATCTCTGGAAACACCATATATTTT.

J is TRBJ1-3 and V is TRBV19; D gene unclear. This CDR3 is built from 16 residues. Trimming shortened V by 5 bases and J by 0 bases, and 14 bases separated the two germline ends. The germline gives CDR1 LNHDA, CDR2 SQIVND (reference sequence). The chain's CDR3 is CASSPRGLSSGNTIYF. The CDR3 DNA reads TGTGCCAGTAGTCCCCGCGGGCTGAGCTCTGGAAACACCATATATTTT. Using reference TRBV19 and TRBJ1-3 for the parts outside the CDR3, the full variable domain is DGGITQSPKYLFRKEGQNVTLSCEQNLNHDAMYWYRQDPGQGLRLIYYSQIVNDFQKGDIAEGYSVSREKKESFPLTVTSAQKNPTAFYLCASSPRGLSSGNTIYFGEGSWLTVV.

The J gene is TRBJ2-7, the V gene TRBV24-1; the match to TRBD2 covers 11 bases. The germline V gene encodes CDR1 KGHDR and CDR2 SFDVKD. The CDR3 loop spans 16 amino acids. Trimming removed 6 bases from V and 5 bases from J; junction bases left unmatched: 11. In DNA, the CDR3 is TGTGCCACCAGTTCCCGGGCTAGCGGGAGGCCAGACGAGCAGTACTTC. Its protein is CATSSRASGRPDEQYF.